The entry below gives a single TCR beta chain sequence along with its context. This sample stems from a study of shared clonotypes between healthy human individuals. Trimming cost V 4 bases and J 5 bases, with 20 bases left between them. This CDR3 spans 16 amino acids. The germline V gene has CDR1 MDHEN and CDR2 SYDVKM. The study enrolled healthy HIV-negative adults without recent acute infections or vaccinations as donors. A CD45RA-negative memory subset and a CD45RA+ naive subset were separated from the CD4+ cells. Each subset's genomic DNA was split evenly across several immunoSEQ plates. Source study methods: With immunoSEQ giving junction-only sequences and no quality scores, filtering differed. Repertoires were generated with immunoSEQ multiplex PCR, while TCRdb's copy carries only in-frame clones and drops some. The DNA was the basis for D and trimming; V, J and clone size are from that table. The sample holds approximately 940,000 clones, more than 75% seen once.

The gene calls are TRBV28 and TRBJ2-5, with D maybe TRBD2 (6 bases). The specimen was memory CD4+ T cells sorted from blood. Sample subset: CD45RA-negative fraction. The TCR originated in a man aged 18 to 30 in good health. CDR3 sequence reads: CASSSPAGTSLETQYF. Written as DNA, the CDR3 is TGTGCCAGCAGTTCCCCGGCGGGGACGAGTTTGGAGACCCAGTACTTC.